The rows below give T cell receptor beta chains drawn from one sample of a study of a mutant IDH1 vaccine in newly diagnosed glioma. Data came from immunoSEQ multiplex PCR; TCRdb stores just in-frame clones and leaves some out. The sample has about 69,000 clones, 86% seen once. The sample was PBMCs, taken from a glioma patient treated with radiotherapy, temozolomide or both. The source of these receptors is a man aged 30 to 45 with glioma. Both conserved end residues are part of each CDR3. D genes are given only for firm matches. For some rows the clone size is stated as once, few or many, or as a class when expanded; others skip it.

clone_size j_call v_call d_call cdr3_nt cdr3_aa
- TRBJ1-5 TRBV21-1 - TGTGCCAGCAGCACTCGGGGGGAGGCGGGACAGCCCCAGCATTTT CASSTRGEAGQPQHF
- TRBJ1-2 TRBV13 TRBD1 TGTGCCAGCAGCTCGCGAAACCGTGACAGGGGGCAAAACTATGGCTACACCTTC CASSSRNRDRGQNYGYTF
- TRBJ1-2 TRBV2 - TGTGCCAGCATGATAGGACAGCTCTATGGGAGCGGCTACACCTTC CASMIGQLYGSGYTF
- TRBJ1-6 TRBV27 TRBD1 TGTGCCAGCACTTCGGACAGGGGGTCCTATAATTCACCCCTCCACTTT CASTSDRGSYNSPLHF
- TRBJ1-2 TRBV18 - TGTGCCAGCTCACTAACGCACGGAAACTATGGCTACACCTTC CASSLTHGNYGYTF
few TRBJ2-1 TRBV7-9 TRBD2 TGTGCCAGCAGCTTAGGAGGTTTAGCGGGGGAATACAATGAGCAGTTCTTC CASSLGGLAGEYNEQFF
- TRBJ1-5 TRBV5-6 - TGTGCCAGCAGCTTGAATAGCAATCAGCCCCAGCATTTT CASSLNSNQPQHF
- TRBJ2-7 TRBV5-1 - TGCGCCAGCAGACCTTCAGGGGCCTACGAGCAGTACTTC CASRPSGAYEQYF
- TRBJ2-3 TRBV28 TRBD2 TGTGCCAGCAGTTTAGGCGGGGGGGCCAACAAGGAAAATACGCAGTATTTT CASSLGGGANKENTQYF
- TRBJ2-7 TRBV27 - TGTGCCAGCAGTATAACCGGGATACTGAGCTCCTACGAGCAGTACTTC CASSITGILSSYEQYF
- TRBJ2-7 TRBV6-5 TRBD1 TGTGCCAGCAGTCAACGGACAGGTGGCTACGAGCAGTACTTC CASSQRTGGYEQYF
- TRBJ1-1 TRBV28 - TGTGCCAGCACCCTAATAGGAACGTCCCCTGGGGACACTGAAGCTTTCTTT CASTLIGTSPGDTEAFF
- TRBJ1-5 TRBV19 - TGTGCCAGTAGTAGTAGGGGACAGCCCCAGCATTTT CASSSRGQPQHF
- TRBJ1-5 TRBV18 - TGTGCCAGCTCACCGGCAGGGCTCTATAGCAATCAGCCCCAGCATTTT CASSPAGLYSNQPQHF
- TRBJ1-3 TRBV6-5 - TGTGCCAGCAGCCGAGGGCCCTCTGGAAACACCATATATTTT CASSRGPSGNTIYF